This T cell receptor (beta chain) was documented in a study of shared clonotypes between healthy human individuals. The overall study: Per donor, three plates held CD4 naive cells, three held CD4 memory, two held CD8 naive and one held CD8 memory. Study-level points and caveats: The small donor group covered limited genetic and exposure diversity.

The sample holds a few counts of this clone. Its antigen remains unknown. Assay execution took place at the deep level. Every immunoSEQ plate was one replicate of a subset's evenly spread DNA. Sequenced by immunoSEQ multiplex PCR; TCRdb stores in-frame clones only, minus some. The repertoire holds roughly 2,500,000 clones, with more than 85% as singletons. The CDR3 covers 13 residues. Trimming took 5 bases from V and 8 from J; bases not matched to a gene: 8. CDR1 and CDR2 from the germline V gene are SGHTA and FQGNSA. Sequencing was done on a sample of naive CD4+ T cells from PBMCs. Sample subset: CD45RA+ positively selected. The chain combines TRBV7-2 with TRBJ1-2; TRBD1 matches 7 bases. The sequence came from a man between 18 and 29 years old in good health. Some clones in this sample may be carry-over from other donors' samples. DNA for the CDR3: TGTGCCAGCAGCCCAACAGGGGTGGACGGCTACACCTTC. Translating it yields CASSPTGVDGYTF.